The 16 T cell receptor beta chains below all came from one sample that was sequenced in a study of tumor-infiltrating lymphocytes in primary liver carcinoma. Starting from roughly 0.5 ug of total RNA, TCR beta cDNA was produced with a primer in the constant region. Each TCR beta library was derived from three nested multiplex PCR rounds that employed slightly modified ARM-PCR. TRBV1-TRBV30 forward primers and a C-beta reverse primer were used in the first two PCR rounds, which each ran for about 11 cycles. TCRdb re-called the multiplex PCR reads with MiXCR, one entry per CDR3 protein. The top ten hold roughly 9% of the sample, which has some 320,000 distinct CDR3 sequences, about 60% seen once. The study extracted blood RNA from unsorted whole blood and also extracted germline DNA. What was sequenced was peripheral blood. The receptor source for this set is a man aged 40-50 years with primary liver carcinoma and hepatitis B virus infection.

In regard to this clonotype: The junction does not match germline at one end; this may be a read error. The V call is TRBV11-2, the J call TRBJ2-1; a weak D match, TRBD2 (6 bases). Germline V gene sequence: CDR1 SGHAT, CDR2 FQNNGV. The CDR3 is 13 residues long. The CDR3 sequence: CAGSLREYNEQFF. The CDR3 DNA reads TGCGCCGGCAGCCTCCGGGAGTACAATGAGCAGTTCTTC.

CDR3 in amino acids: CASTPVIGAGELFF. The CDR3 DNA is TGTGCCAGTACCCCTGTGATCGGGGCAGGGGAGCTGTTTTTT. V is TRBV11-2 and J is TRBJ2-2; perhaps D is TRBD1 or TRBD2 (5 bases each). CDR3 length: 14 amino acids. Germline V gene sequence: CDR1 SGHAT, CDR2 FQNNGV. V lost 9 bases to trimming and J lost 8 bases, with 19 bases between them.

The chain joins TRBV6-5 to TRBJ2-1, with 7 positions matching TRBD2. The CDR3 runs to 20 residues. Germline CDR1 MNHEY, CDR2 SVGAGI. V was pared by 4 bases and J by 4 bases, with 22 bases of the junction left unmatched. CDR3 protein: CASSSLRGGRGRPTYNEQFF. The CDR3 bases are TGTGCCAGCAGTTCCCTTCGTGGCGGGAGAGGTCGGCCGACTTACAATGAGCAGTTCTTC.

The sample holds a few counts of this clonotype. The V call is TRBV5-1, the J call TRBJ2-7; possibly TRBD1 for D (6 bases). The CDR3 runs to 14 residues. V was trimmed by 4 bases and J by 5 bases, leaving 16 bases between them. The germline CDR1 and CDR2 sequences are SGHRS and YFSETQ. The CDR3 here is CASSIQDRSHEQYF. DNA for the CDR3: TGCGCCAGCAGCATTCAAGACAGGTCCCACGAGCAGTACTTC.

The rearrangement links TRBV5-1 to TRBJ2-5; D might be TRBD1 (5 bases). The V end was cut by 0 bases, the J end by 5 bases, with 14 bases between. Germline loops: CDR1 SGHRS, CDR2 YFSETQ. The CDR3 runs 15 residues. DNA for the CDR3: TGCGCCAGCAGCTTGGAAACAGGTCCGCAGGAGACCCAGTACTTC. Its translation: CASSLETGPQETQYF. Variable domain in full (rest from reference TRBV5-1 and TRBJ2-5): KAGVTQTPRYLIKTRGQQVTLSCSPISGHRSVSWYQQTPGQGLQFLFEYFSETQRNKGNFPGRFSGRQFSNSRSEMNVSTLELGDSALYLCASSLETGPQETQYFGPGTRLLVL.

With regard to this clonotype: A much larger clone lies one base from this, so it may be a read error. The chain recombines TRBV29-1 with TRBJ2-3; D is unclear. The CDR3 runs 14 residues. V was trimmed by 6 bases and J by 0 bases, leaving 13 bases between them. Germline CDR1 is SQVTM and CDR2 is ANQGSEA. DNA for the CDR3: TGCAGCGTGGCCGACAAGTCTAGCACAGATACGCAGTATTTT. Translation gives CSVADKSSTDTQYF.

The sample holds many counts of this clonotype. The rearrangement uses TRBV6-1 and TRBJ2-7; the D call may be TRBD1 or TRBD2 (5 bases each). CDR1 and CDR2 from the germline V gene are MNHNS and SASEGT. The CDR3 is made up of 15 amino acids. Trimming left V 6 bases short and J 2 bases short, with 17 bases between. The DNA for the CDR3 is TGTGCCAGCAGAGAGGTCCGGGACGGAGCCTACGAGCAGTACTTC. This translates into CASREVRDGAYEQYF.

Points on this clonotype: This may be a read error, as it is one base from a much larger clone. The chain employs TRBV6-5 and TRBJ2-1, with D perhaps TRBD2 (6 bases). The CDR3 totals 15 residues. Germline V lookup: CDR1 MNHEY, CDR2 SVGAGI. CDR3 in DNA: TGTACCAGCAGGACCGGGACTCTTTCCTACAATGAGCAGTTCTTC. It encodes CTSRTGTLSYNEQFF.

This clonotype showed up just a few times. The chain links TRBV28 to TRBJ2-3; D may be TRBD2 (6 bases). The CDR3 is 13 residues long. Germline values: CDR1 MDHEN, CDR2 SYDVKM. V lost 5 bases and J lost 4, with 10 bases in between. The CDR3 bases are TGTGCCAGCAGTCAGACTAGTGCAGATACGCAGTATTTT. Translation: CASSQTSADTQYF.

The CDR3 DNA reads TGTGCCGCACGGAAGGGAGCGGGAAAGTACGAGCAGTACTTC. Residues: CAARKGAGKYEQYF. The chain uses TRBV28 and TRBJ2-7; 7 bases are shared with TRBD2. The length of the CDR3 is 14 residues. The V and J ends lost 11 bases and 4 bases, in that order; junction bases with no gene match: 14. Per the germline V gene, CDR1 is MDHEN and CDR2 is SYDVKM.

Turning to this clonotype: One junction end disagrees with the germline gene, perhaps due to a read error. V gene TRBV5-4 combines with J gene TRBJ1-1; no definite D call. The CDR3 totals 13 residues. Per the germline V gene, CDR1 is SGHNT and CDR2 is YYREEE (reference sequence). The CDR3 region has the DNA TGTGCCAGCAGCGTGGAGGTCCGGACTGACGCTTTCTTT. Protein sequence: CASSVEVRTDAFF.

In its sample, this clonotype was seen many times. This chain joins TRBV6-5 and TRBJ1-1; D not resolved. The germline V gene encodes CDR1 MNHEY and CDR2 SVGAGI. V was trimmed by 4 bases and J by 3 bases, leaving 18 bases between them. The CDR3 runs to 16 residues. The CDR3 here is CASSLRHRARDTEAFF. The DNA of the CDR3 is TGTGCCAGCAGTTTAAGGCACCGGGCGCGGGACACTGAAGCTTTCTTT.

V gene TRBV6-5 combines with J gene TRBJ1-6; D is unresolved. The germline V gene has CDR1 MNHEY and CDR2 SVGAGI. This CDR3 contains 14 residues. V lost 4 bases and J lost 8, with 12 bases in between. In DNA, the CDR3 is TGTGCCAGCAGTTTCTCGGTACGGGATTCACCCCTCCACTTT. Its translation is CASSFSVRDSPLHF.

The J gene is TRBJ1-2, the V gene TRBV10-3, with D possibly TRBD1 on 5 matching bases. Trimming pared 3 bases from V and 6 bases from J, leaving 14 bases between. This CDR3 has 14 amino acids. Germline values: CDR1 ENHRY, CDR2 SYGVKD. The CDR3 here is CAISELTAGDGYTF. CDR3 nucleotides: TGTGCCATCAGTGAACTGACAGCCGGCGATGGCTACACCTTC.

The table lists this clonotype with many counts. The chain uses TRBV4-3 and TRBJ2-7; 7 positions agree with TRBD1. The ends lost 1 base at V and 2 bases at J; junction bases unmatched: 5. Germline V gene sequence: CDR1 LGHNA, CDR2 YSLEER. The CDR3 runs 15 residues. CDR3 in amino acids: CASSQVTGIAYEQYF. The CDR3 DNA reads as TGCGCCAGCAGCCAAGTGACAGGGATCGCCTACGAGCAGTACTTC.

A remark on this clonotype: A much larger clone differs by one base, so this may be a read error. This chain connects TRBV5-5 to TRBJ2-3, with D possibly being TRBD1 (5 bases). CDR1 is SGHKS and CDR2 is YYEKEE in the germline V gene (reference sequence). This CDR3 is 15 amino acids long. The CDR3 nucleotides read TGTGCCAGCAGCTTGGGTCAGGGCTTGGTAGATACGCGGTATTTT. Translation gives CASSLGQGLVDTRYF.